The 32 T cell receptor beta chains below come from one sample, sequenced in a study of TIL therapy for anti-PD-1-resistant metastatic lung cancer (dated by TCRdb to about 2021). Read against the paper, the sample's time point label means: pre-treatment sample, taken before nivolumab and TIL therapy. TCR beta CDR3 regions were amplified from genomic DNA with the immunoSEQ v3 hsTCRB kit using bias-controlled multiplex PCR. The table comes from immuneACCESS by way of TCRdb, which keeps in-frame sequences with V and J called. Part of the clones is missing from these tables; in studies checked, under half for an unresolved V gene and the rest for unknown reasons. This sample holds roughly 46,000 clones; about 86% were observed only once. The biggest ten clones account for 5% of the sample. This sample comprised blood, obtained at baseline. The receptors were sampled from a person aged 25 to 79 with non-small cell lung cancer.

The gene calls are TRBV4-3 and TRBJ1-2; perhaps TRBD1 as D (6 bases). This CDR3 is built from 14 residues. The ends were cut back, 1 base at V and 3 bases at J, with 9 bases in the middle. Germline CDR1 reads LGHNA; CDR2 reads YSLEER. The CDR3: CASSQGSGDYGYTF. Here the CDR3 DNA reads TGCGCCAGCAGCCAAGGATCAGGGGACTATGGCTACACCTTC.

The CDR3 region is CATNPGHFYNSPLHF. DNA of the CDR3: TGTGCCACCAACCCGGGACACTTCTATAATTCACCCCTCCACTTT. The rearrangement links TRBV15 to TRBJ1-6; D may be TRBD1 (6 bases). V was shortened by 7 bases and J by 3 bases, with 13 bases between the two germline ends. The CDR3 contains 15 residues. Germline lookup yields CDR1 LNHNV and CDR2 YYDKDF (reference sequence). Filled out from reference TRBV15 and TRBJ1-6, the complete variable domain reads DAMVIQNPRYQVTQFGKPVTLSCSQTLNHNVMYWYQQKSSQAPKLLFHYYDKDFNNEADTPDNFQSRRPNTSFCFLDIRSPGLGDTAMYLCATNPGHFYNSPLHFGNGTRLTVT.

The chain employs TRBV30 and TRBJ2-2, with TRBD2 as a possible D gene (5 bases). CDR1 is GTSNPN, CDR2 SVGIG, per germline (reference sequence). The CDR3 loop spans 13 amino acids. V was shortened by 3 bases and J by 7 bases, with 12 bases between the two germline ends. This chain's CDR3 is CAWSRGGGGELFF. DNA for the CDR3: TGTGCCTGGAGCCGGGGTGGTGGCGGGGAGCTGTTTTTT.

The sample holds one count of this clone. This rearrangement joins TRBV7-2 to TRBJ2-4; D gene ambiguous. The germline gives CDR1 SGHTA, CDR2 FQGNSA. V lost 6 bases and J 5 bases, leaving 11 bases between the germline ends. The CDR3 is 13 residues long. The chain's CDR3 is CASSPGSQNIQYF. DNA of the CDR3: TGTGCCAGCAGTCCTGGGTCCCAAAACATTCAGTACTTC.

This chain joins TRBV9 and TRBJ2-3, with TRBD2 identical over 16 bases. CDR3 length: 18 residues. Germline-derived CDR1 and CDR2 are SGDLS and YYNGEE. Trimming removed 2 bases from V and 4 bases from J; junction bases left unmatched: 7. CDR3 sequence: CASSVPSGLAGGPDTQYF. For the CDR3, the DNA is TGTGCCAGCAGCGTCCCTTCGGGACTAGCGGGGGGGCCAGATACGCAGTATTTT.

The chain is built from TRBV18 and TRBJ1-4, with 9 bases that match TRBD1. Germline CDR1 KGHSH, CDR2 LQKENI. J gave up 3 bases and V 4 bases, and 9 bases lay outside the gene matches. The CDR3 length is 17 residues. CDR3 residues: CASSLTLDRGANEKLFF. The DNA of the CDR3 is TGTGCCAGCTCACTCACCCTGGACAGGGGAGCTAATGAAAAACTGTTTTTT.

CDR3 sequence reads: CATSDVRVGHQETQYF. In nucleotides, the CDR3 is TGTGCCACCAGTGACGTCAGAGTCGGGCACCAAGAGACCCAGTACTTC. The chain links TRBV24-1 to TRBJ2-5; D ambiguous. The CDR3 is 16 residues long. Trimming stripped 4 bases from V and 0 bases from J, with 14 bases between. Germline V gives CDR1 KGHDR, CDR2 SFDVKD.

The rearrangement joins TRBV5-1 to TRBJ1-1, with D possibly matching TRBD1 (6 bases). This CDR3 has 14 amino acids. V lost 4 bases, J lost 1 base, and 11 bases lay in between. Germline CDR1 reads SGHRS; CDR2 reads YFSETQ. This CDR3 reads CASSPGHSNTEAFF. DNA of the CDR3: TGCGCCAGCAGCCCGGGACATTCGAACACTGAAGCTTTCTTT.

The table lists this clone with a few counts. The genes are TRBV20-1 and TRBJ1-2; no definite D call. Trimming pared 3 bases from V and 3 bases from J, leaving 11 bases between. The CDR3 has 13 amino acids. The germline V gene encodes CDR1 DFQATT and CDR2 SNEGSKA (reference sequence). The CDR3 nucleotides are TGCAGTGCTAGTTACAGCTCACACTATGGCTACACCTTC. Translated: CSASYSSHYGYTF.

This chain uses TRBV28 with TRBJ2-5, with D hard to call. Germline lookup yields CDR1 MDHEN and CDR2 SYDVKM. CDR3 length: 14 amino acids. Trimming shortened V by 2 bases and J by 2 bases, and 9 bases separated the two germline ends. DNA for the CDR3: TGTGCCAGCAGTTTAGGTGGGCAGCAAGAGACCCAGTACTTC. This gives the protein CASSLGGQQETQYF.

This chain uses TRBV7-9 with TRBJ1-6; 9 positions match TRBD1. The V and J ends lost 6 bases and 8 bases, in that order; junction bases with no gene match: 11. The CDR3 totals 16 residues. Germline loops: CDR1 SEHNR, CDR2 FQNEAQ (reference sequence). The CDR3 spells CASSRTGAGWDSPLHF. The CDR3 DNA follows: TGTGCCAGCAGTCGGACAGGGGCCGGGTGGGATTCACCCCTCCACTTT.

This clone was picked up one time. CDR3 coding DNA: TGTGCCAGCTCACCTCCCGGGACAGGGGGGCCCCGTGAGCAGTTCTTC. This sequence encodes CASSPPGTGGPREQFF. V usage is TRBV18 and J usage is TRBJ2-1; TRBD1 aligns across 11 bases. From germline, CDR1 is KGHSH and CDR2 LQKENI. V lost 3 bases, J lost 9 bases, and 10 bases stayed unmatched. The CDR3 consists of 16 residues.

This clone was seen a few times. This chain connects TRBV2 to TRBJ2-1; 11 bases are shared with TRBD1. The junction had 13 bases not matched to a gene; V was cut back by 3 bases and J by 0 bases. CDR1 is SNHLY and CDR2 is FYNNEI in the germline V gene. CDR3 length equals 20 residues. CDR3 nucleotides: TGTGCCAGCAGTGACCCCGGACAGGGGGCCGCCACCAGCTCCTACAATGAGCAGTTCTTC. Its translation: CASSDPGQGAATSSYNEQFF.

V and J are TRBV28 and TRBJ1-2; the match to TRBD1 covers 8 bases. This CDR3 comprises 15 residues. V was clipped by 4 bases and J by 4 bases; unmatched bases: 8. CDR1 is MDHEN, CDR2 SYDVKM, per germline. CDR3 nucleotide sequence: TGTGCCAGCAGTTCCCCAGGGGGCGTTCCCTATGGCTACACCTTC. Protein: CASSSPGGVPYGYTF.

The chain links TRBV5-4 to TRBJ2-3; either TRBD1 or TRBD2 may fit D (5 bases each). This CDR3 is built from 15 residues. Germline CDR1 SGHNT, CDR2 YYREEE (reference sequence). The V end was cut by 3 bases, the J end by 0 bases, with 11 bases between. CDR3 amino acids: CASSYGAPSTDTQYF. Here the CDR3 DNA reads TGTGCCAGCAGCTACGGGGCACCTAGCACAGATACGCAGTATTTT.

This chain links TRBV7-9 with TRBJ2-2, with 9 nucleotides matching TRBD1. Per germline, CDR1 SEHNR and CDR2 FQNEAQ (reference sequence). The V gene end was trimmed by 1 base and the J gene end by 4 bases; junction bases not matched to a gene: 4. The CDR3 is 16 residues long. CDR3 amino acids: CASSLETTGGTGELFF. For the CDR3, the DNA is TGTGCCAGCAGCTTAGAAACGACAGGGGGCACCGGGGAGCTGTTTTTT. The complete variable domain, with remaining parts taken from reference TRBV7-9 and TRBJ2-2, reads DTGVSQNPRHKITKRGQNVTFRCDPISEHNRLYWYRQTLGQGPEFLTYFQNEAQLEKSRLLSDRFSAERPKGSFSTLEIQRTEQGDSAMYLCASSLETTGGTGELFFGEGSRLTVL.

The chain recombines TRBV15 with TRBJ2-3; no clear D gene. This CDR3 contains 14 residues. Germline-derived CDR1 and CDR2 are LNHNV and YYDKDF (reference sequence). Trimming shortened V by 6 bases and J by 0 bases, and 10 bases separated the two germline ends. The chain's CDR3 is CATSSLHSTDTQYF. CDR3 bases: TGTGCCACCAGTTCTCTCCACAGCACAGATACGCAGTATTTT.

The chain is built from TRBV7-2 and TRBJ2-1; a weak D match, TRBD1 (7 bases). Germline V CDR1 and CDR2: SGHTA, FQGNSA. The CDR3 runs 14 residues. V was shortened by 1 base and J by 8 bases, with 12 bases between the two germline ends. The CDR3 DNA follows: TGTGCCAGCAGCTTAGTGGGCAGGGGGGATGAGCAGTTCTTC. Encoded protein: CASSLVGRGDEQFF.

The chain links TRBV3-1 (or the pseudogene TRBV3-2) to TRBJ1-6; 8 bases are shared with TRBD1. CDR3 length equals 17 residues. Trimming took 4 bases from V and 5 from J; bases not matched to a gene: 10. CDR1 and CDR2 (germline): LGHDT, YNNKEL (reference sequence). CDR3 loop: CASSLGQGGRHNSPLHF. The CDR3 bases are TGTGCCAGCAGCCTCGGACAGGGAGGAAGGCATAATTCACCCCTCCACTTT.

This clone is a singleton in its sample. The chain recombines TRBV9 with TRBJ2-2; 10 nucleotides align to TRBD2. The CDR3 has 15 residues. Germline CDR1 reads SGDLS; CDR2 reads YYNGEE. Losses at the gene ends were 3 bases for V and 6 bases for J; bases not matched to a gene: 5. The CDR3 spells CASSARTSGAGELFF. The CDR3 DNA follows: TGTGCCAGCAGCGCCCGGACTAGCGGTGCCGGGGAGCTGTTTTTT.

This chain joins TRBV9 and TRBJ2-1; perhaps TRBD2 as D (5 bases). This CDR3 has 15 residues. CDR1 is SGDLS, CDR2 YYNGEE, per germline. Trimming cost V 3 bases and J 0 bases, with 10 bases left between them. CDR3 nucleotide sequence: TGTGCCAGCAGCGCTCTCGGGGTCTCCTACAATGAGCAGTTCTTC. Its translation: CASSALGVSYNEQFF.

The chain carries TRBV11-2 and TRBJ1-2; D might be TRBD1 (5 bases). Trimming pared 1 base from V and 4 bases from J, leaving 10 bases between. The CDR3 spans 14 residues. Germline loops: CDR1 SGHAT, CDR2 FQNNGV. This CDR3 reads CASSLVGGPYGYTF. CDR3 coding DNA: TGTGCCAGCAGCTTAGTCGGGGGACCCTATGGCTACACCTTC.

The chain joins TRBV20-1 to TRBJ1-5; 8 nucleotides line up with TRBD1. The germline V gene encodes CDR1 DFQATT and CDR2 SNEGSKA (reference sequence). The CDR3 is 19 residues long. V was clipped by 3 bases and J by 0 bases; unmatched bases: 16. CDR3 sequence reads: CSASSRTGHIRASNQPQHF. The CDR3 coding sequence is TGCAGTGCTAGTAGCCGGACAGGGCACATACGCGCTAGCAATCAGCCCCAGCATTTT.

The V call is TRBV9, the J call TRBJ2-3; D unresolved. The germline gives CDR1 SGDLS, CDR2 YYNGEE. V was shortened by 2 bases and J by 2 bases, with 21 bases between the two germline ends. CDR3 size: 18 residues. This chain's CDR3 is CASSVGLALFPLTDTQYF. As DNA, the CDR3 is TGTGCCAGCAGCGTGGGTTTAGCACTATTCCCTCTCACAGATACGCAGTATTTT.

This chain links TRBV28 with TRBJ1-2; D not resolved. Per germline, CDR1 MDHEN and CDR2 SYDVKM. There are 12 residues in the CDR3. V lost 7 bases and J lost 4, with 10 bases in between. The chain's CDR3 is CASNSYSYGYTF. CDR3 nucleotide sequence: TGTGCCAGCAATTCCTACAGCTATGGCTACACCTTC.

CDR3 nucleotide sequence: TGTGCCAGCAGCTCTAAAGGGGCTGAAACTAGCGGGGGGCAAAACAATGAGCAGTTCTTC. Translated, it gives CASSSKGAETSGGQNNEQFF. The chain employs TRBV3-1 (or the pseudogene TRBV3-2) and TRBJ2-1; 12 bases fit TRBD2. Germline V gene data show CDR1 as LGHDT and CDR2 as YNNKEL (reference sequence). The CDR3 runs 20 residues. With 5 bases clipped from V and 5 bases from J, the junction kept 19 bases outside the gene matches.

The chain links TRBV6-5 to TRBJ1-1; no reliable D call. V was cut by 6 bases and J by 5 bases, with 13 bases left in between. The CDR3 covers 13 residues. Germline V gene data show CDR1 as MNHEY and CDR2 as SVGAGI. As DNA, the CDR3 is TGTGCCAGCAGACGGTGGGCGAGAACTGAAGCTTTCTTT. Translated: CASRRWARTEAFF.

The chain combines TRBV7-2 with TRBJ2-2; 7 bases align to TRBD1. This CDR3 has 15 amino acids. Germline CDR1 and CDR2: SGHTA and FQGNSA. The V and J ends lost 3 bases and 1 base, in that order; junction bases with no gene match: 2. DNA for the CDR3: TGTGCCAGCAGCTTGGACAGGTTGAACACCGGGGAGCTGTTTTTT. This encodes CASSLDRLNTGELFF.

A note on this clone: At one boundary the junction diverges from the germline segment, which might be a read error. V usage is TRBV18 and J usage is TRBJ1-6; D is perhaps TRBD1 (6 bases). From germline, CDR1 is KGHSH and CDR2 LQKENI. The CDR3 spans 16 residues. The CDR3 DNA sequence: TGTGCCAGCTCCCCACGGTCGGGGGCGCAGGATTCACCCCTCCACTTT. Protein: CASSPRSGAQDSPLHF.

The chain recombines TRBV14 with TRBJ2-7, with 8 nucleotides matching TRBD1. Germline V gene data show CDR1 as SGHDN and CDR2 as FVKESK. V lost 2 bases to trimming and J lost 5 bases; unmatched junction nucleotides: 8. This CDR3 has 15 amino acids. The CDR3 reads CASSQTGTGVNEQYF. The DNA of the CDR3 is TGTGCCAGCAGCCAAACCGGGACAGGAGTTAACGAGCAGTACTTC.

In this sample, this clone turned up once. The genes are TRBV13 and TRBJ2-2; D gene uncertain. The V gene's germline CDR1 is PRHDT and CDR2 FYEKMQ (reference sequence). Trimming took 1 base from V and 7 from J, leaving 10 bases between them. This CDR3 is built from 14 residues. The CDR3 protein is CASSLDRVRGELFF. Here the CDR3 DNA reads TGTGCCAGCAGCTTAGATCGTGTGCGCGGGGAGCTGTTTTTT.

This sequence joins TRBV7-3 and TRBJ2-5, with 9 nucleotides matching TRBD1. Germline CDR1 SGHTA, CDR2 FQGTGA. Trimming took 2 bases from V and 5 from J; bases not matched to a gene: 6. There are 15 residues in the CDR3. CDR3 protein: CASSLDTGGGETQYF. For the CDR3, the DNA is TGTGCCAGCAGCTTAGATACAGGGGGCGGCGAGACCCAGTACTTC.